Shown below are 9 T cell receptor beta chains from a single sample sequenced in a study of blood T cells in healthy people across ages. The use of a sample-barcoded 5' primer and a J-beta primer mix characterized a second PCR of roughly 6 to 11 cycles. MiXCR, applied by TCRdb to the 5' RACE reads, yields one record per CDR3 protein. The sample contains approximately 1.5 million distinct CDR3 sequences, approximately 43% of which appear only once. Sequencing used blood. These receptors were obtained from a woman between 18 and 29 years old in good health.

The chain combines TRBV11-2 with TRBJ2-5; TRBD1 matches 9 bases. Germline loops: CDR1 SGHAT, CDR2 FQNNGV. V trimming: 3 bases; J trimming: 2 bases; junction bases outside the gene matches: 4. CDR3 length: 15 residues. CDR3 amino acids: CASSFRGQGQETQYF. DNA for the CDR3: TGTGCCAGCAGCTTCCGGGGACAGGGACAAGAGACCCAGTACTTC.

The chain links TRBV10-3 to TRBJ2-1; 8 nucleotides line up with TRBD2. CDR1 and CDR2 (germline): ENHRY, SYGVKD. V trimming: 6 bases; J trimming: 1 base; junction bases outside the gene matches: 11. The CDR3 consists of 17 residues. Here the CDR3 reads CAISTRGAGGSYNEQFF. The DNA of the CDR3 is TGTGCCATCAGCACGAGGGGTGCGGGGGGTTCCTACAATGAGCAGTTCTTC.

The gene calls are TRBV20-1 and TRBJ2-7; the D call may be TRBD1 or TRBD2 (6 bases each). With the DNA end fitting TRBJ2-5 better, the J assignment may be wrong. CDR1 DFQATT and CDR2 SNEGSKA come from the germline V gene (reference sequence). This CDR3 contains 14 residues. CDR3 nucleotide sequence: TGCAGTGCTAGAGATAGGAGGGGGATGGAGACCCAGTACTTC. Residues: CSARDRRGMETQYF.

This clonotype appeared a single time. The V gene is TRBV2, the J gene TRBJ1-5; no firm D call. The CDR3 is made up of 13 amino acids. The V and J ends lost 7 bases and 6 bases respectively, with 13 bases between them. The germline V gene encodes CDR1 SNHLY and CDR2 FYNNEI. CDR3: CASTALRSQPQHF. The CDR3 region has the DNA TGTGCCAGCACCGCACTACGGAGTCAGCCCCAGCATTTT.

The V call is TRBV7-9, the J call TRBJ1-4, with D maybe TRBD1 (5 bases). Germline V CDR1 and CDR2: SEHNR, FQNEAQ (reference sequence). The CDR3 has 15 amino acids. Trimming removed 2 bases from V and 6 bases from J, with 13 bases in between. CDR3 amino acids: CASSLPVGRYEKLFF. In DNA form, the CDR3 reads TGTGCCAGCAGCTTACCCGTGGGGCGGTATGAAAAACTGTTTTTT.

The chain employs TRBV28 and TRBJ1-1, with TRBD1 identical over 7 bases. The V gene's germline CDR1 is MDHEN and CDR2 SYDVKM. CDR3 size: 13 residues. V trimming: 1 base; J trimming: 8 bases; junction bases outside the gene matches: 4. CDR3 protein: CASSLFRQGEAFF. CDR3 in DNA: TGTGCCAGCAGTTTATTCCGACAGGGCGAAGCTTTCTTT.

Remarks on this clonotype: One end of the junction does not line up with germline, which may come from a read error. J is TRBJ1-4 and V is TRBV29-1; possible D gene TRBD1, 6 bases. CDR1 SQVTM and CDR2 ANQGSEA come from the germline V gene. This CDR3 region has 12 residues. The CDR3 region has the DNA TGCAGCGCTGGACAGCTTAATGAGAAACTGTTTTTT. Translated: CSAGQLNEKLFF.

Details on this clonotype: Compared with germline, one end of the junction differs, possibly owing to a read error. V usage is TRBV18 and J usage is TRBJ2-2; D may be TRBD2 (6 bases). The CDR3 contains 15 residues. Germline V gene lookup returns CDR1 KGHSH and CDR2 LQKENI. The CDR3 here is CVSSPRGLDTGELFF. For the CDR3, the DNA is TGTGTCAGCTCACCACGGGGACTGGACACCGGGGAGCTGTTTTTT.

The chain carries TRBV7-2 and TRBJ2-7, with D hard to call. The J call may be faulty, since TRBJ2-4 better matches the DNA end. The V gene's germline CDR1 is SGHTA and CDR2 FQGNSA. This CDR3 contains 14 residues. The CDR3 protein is CASSLFAPKNIQYF. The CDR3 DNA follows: TGTGCCAGCAGCTTATTCGCACCGAAAAACATTCAGTACTTC.